A selection of T cell receptor beta chains follows, all from one sample in a study of early T cells in non-severe SARS-CoV-2 infection. TCRdb itself ran the 5' RACE reads through MiXCR, one entry per CDR3 protein. The sample shows 68,000 or so distinct CDR3 sequences, approximately 10% of them seen only once. The specimen sequenced was whole blood. The receptors shown here come from an adult who was a healthcare worker with PCR-confirmed SARS-CoV-2 infection or an uninfected control (not recorded which). Each CDR3 is given with its conserved first and last residue. Each record gives: clone size, J gene, CDR3 length, V gene, D gene, CDR3 protein, CDR3 DNA. D genes are given only for firm matches. Size values are once, few and many counts, or a class for expanded clones, and some rows have none.

many	TRBJ2-5	12	TRBV2	.	CASLGGEETQYF	TGTGCCAGCCTCGGGGGAGAAGAGACCCAGTACTTC
many	TRBJ2-7	15	TRBV27	.	CASSPTDANSYEQYF	TGTGCCAGCAGTCCCACGGACGCTAACTCCTACGAGCAGTACTTC
few	TRBJ2-1	14	TRBV12-3/TRBV12-4	TRBD2	CASSTGLAGSEQFF	TGTGCCAGCAGCACAGGACTAGCGGGGTCTGAGCAGTTCTTC
.	TRBJ2-6	15	TRBV27	.	CASRGVHSGANVLTF	TGTGCCAGCAGAGGGGTGCACTCTGGGGCCAACGTCCTGACTTTC
.	TRBJ2-7	14	TRBV6-2/TRBV6-3	.	CASTSRTDSYEQYF	TGTGCCAGCACCTCTAGGACGGACTCCTACGAGCAGTACTTC
.	TRBJ2-5	16	TRBV20-1	TRBD2	CSARGPGGWAQETQYF	TGCAGTGCTAGAGGCCCGGGAGGGTGGGCTCAAGAGACCCAGTACTTC
.	TRBJ1-1	12	TRBV6-5	.	CASSSRGTEAFF	TGTGCCAGCAGTTCCAGGGGTACTGAAGCTTTCTTT
many	TRBJ2-1	13	TRBV28	TRBD2	CAINSGRADEQFF	TGTGCCATCAATAGCGGGAGGGCCGATGAGCAGTTCTTC
few	TRBJ2-5	15	TRBV9	.	CASSSSRGGEETQYF	TGTGCCAGCAGCTCCTCGAGGGGGGGAGAAGAGACCCAGTACTTC
.	TRBJ2-1	18	TRBV18	.	CASSPPGLALSSYNEQFF	TGTGCCAGCTCACCACCGGGGCTAGCCCTTAGCTCCTACAATGAGCAGTTCTTC
.	TRBJ2-2	14	TRBV27	.	CASSARTNTGELFF	TGTGCCAGCAGTGCCAGAACGAACACCGGGGAGCTGTTTTTT